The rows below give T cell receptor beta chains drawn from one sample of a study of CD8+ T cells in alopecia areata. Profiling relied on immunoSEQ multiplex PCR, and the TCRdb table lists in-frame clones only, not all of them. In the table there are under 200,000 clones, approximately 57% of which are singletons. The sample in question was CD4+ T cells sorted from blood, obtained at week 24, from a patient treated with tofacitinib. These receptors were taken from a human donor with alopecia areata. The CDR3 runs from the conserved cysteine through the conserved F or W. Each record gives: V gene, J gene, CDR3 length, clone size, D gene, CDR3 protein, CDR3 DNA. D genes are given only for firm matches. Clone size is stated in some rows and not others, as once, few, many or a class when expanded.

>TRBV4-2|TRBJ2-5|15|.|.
CASSQGARRAETQYF
TGTGCCAGCAGCCAAGGAGCCCGTCGGGCAGAGACCCAGTACTTC
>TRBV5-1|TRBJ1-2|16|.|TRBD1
CASSFQLQGAGYGYTF
TGCGCCAGCAGCTTTCAACTACAGGGGGCCGGCTATGGCTACACCTTC
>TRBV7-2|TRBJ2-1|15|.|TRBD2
CASSLVGGGASEQFF
TGTGCCAGCAGCTTAGTCGGCGGGGGGGCGAGCGAGCAGTTCTTC
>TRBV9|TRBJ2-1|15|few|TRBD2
CASSVAGGNYNEQFF
TGTGCCAGCAGCGTAGCCGGGGGGAACTACAATGAGCAGTTCTTC
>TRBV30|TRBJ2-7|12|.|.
CAWSDSPYEQYF
TGTGCCTGGAGTGACAGTCCCTACGAGCAGTACTTC
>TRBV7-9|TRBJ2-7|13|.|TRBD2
CASSLGEGYEQYF
TGTGCCAGCAGCTTAGGGGAGGGCTACGAGCAGTACTTC
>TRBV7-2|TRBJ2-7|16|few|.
CASSPASVGVTYEQYF
TGTGCCAGCAGCCCCGCCTCGGTGGGGGTTACCTACGAGCAGTACTTC
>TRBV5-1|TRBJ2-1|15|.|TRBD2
CASSRDSGGARRVVF
TGCGCCAGCAGCCGGGATAGCGGGGGGGCCCGACGTGTGGTCTTC
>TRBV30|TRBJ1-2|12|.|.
CAWSVSDYGYTF
TGTGCCTGGAGTGTATCTGACTATGGCTACACCTTC
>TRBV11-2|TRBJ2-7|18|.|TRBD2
CASSPGLGGMGMGYEQYF
TGTGCCAGCAGCCCCGGGCTCGGGGGGATGGGGATGGGCTACGAGCAGTACTTC
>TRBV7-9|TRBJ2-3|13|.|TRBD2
CASSGLATDTQYF
TGTGCCAGCAGCGGACTAGCCACAGATACGCAGTATTTT
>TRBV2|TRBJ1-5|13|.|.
CATGPNSNQPQHF
TGTGCCACCGGGCCCAATAGCAATCAGCCCCAGCATTTT
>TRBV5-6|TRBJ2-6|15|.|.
CASSVTGTGANVLTF
TGTGCCAGCAGCGTGACAGGTACAGGGGCCAACGTCCTGACTTTC
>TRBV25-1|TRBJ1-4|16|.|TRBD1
CASSPSHRGTGEKLFF
TGTGCCAGCAGCCCCTCCCACAGGGGGACGGGAGAAAAACTGTTTTTT
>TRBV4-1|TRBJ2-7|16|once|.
CASSQPSGQGPYEQYF
TGCGCCAGCAGCCAACCGTCAGGGCAAGGGCCCTACGAGCAGTACTTC
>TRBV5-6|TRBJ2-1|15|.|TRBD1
CASSLGLAGTDEQFF
TGTGCCAGCAGCTTGGGCCTTGCAGGGACAGATGAGCAGTTCTTC
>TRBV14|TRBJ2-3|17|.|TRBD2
CASSQDQGLHLPDTQYF
TGTGCCAGCAGCCAAGATCAGGGACTACACCTGCCAGATACGCAGTATTTT
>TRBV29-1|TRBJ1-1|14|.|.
CSVELAREWAEAFF
TGCAGCGTTGAACTCGCCAGGGAATGGGCTGAAGCTTTCTTT
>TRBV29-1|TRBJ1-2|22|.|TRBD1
CSVEVPVETGLFPARWDYGYTF
TGCAGCGTTGAGGTCCCGGTAGAGACAGGGTTGTTCCCTGCCCGTTGGGACTATGGCTACACCTTC
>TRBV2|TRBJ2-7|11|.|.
CASSEEGRPFF
TGTGCCAGCAGTGAAGAGGGACGGCCGTTCTTC
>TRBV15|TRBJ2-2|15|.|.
CATSRDTGGYGELFF
TGTGCCACCAGCAGAGATACCGGGGGATACGGGGAGCTGTTTTTT
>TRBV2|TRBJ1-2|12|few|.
CASSVLGPGYTF
TGTGCCAGCAGTGTTTTGGGGCCTGGCTACACCTTC
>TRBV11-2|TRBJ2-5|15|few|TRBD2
CASSLFIAGRETQYF
TGTGCCAGCAGCTTATTTATAGCGGGGAGAGAGACCCAGTACTTC
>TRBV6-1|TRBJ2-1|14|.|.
CASSESALLNEQFF
TGTGCCAGCAGTGAAAGCGCCCTATTGAATGAGCAGTTCTTC
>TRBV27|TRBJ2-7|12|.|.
CASSPPTHEQYF
TGTGCCAGCAGTCCCCCGACCCACGAGCAGTACTTC
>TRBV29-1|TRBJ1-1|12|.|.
CSVHGVTTEAFF
TGCAGCGTGCACGGTGTTACGACTGAAGCTTTCTTT
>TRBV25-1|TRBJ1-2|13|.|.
CASSAPWGWGYTF
TGTGCCAGCAGTGCCCCATGGGGGTGGGGCTACACCTTC
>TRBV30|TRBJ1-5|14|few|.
CAWSSLRGNQPQHF
TGTGCCTGGAGTTCACTGAGGGGCAATCAGCCCCAGCATTTT
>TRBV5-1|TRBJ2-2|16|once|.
CASSLVTGRRTGELFF
TGCGCCAGCAGCTTGGTGACGGGGAGACGGACCGGGGAGCTGTTTTTT
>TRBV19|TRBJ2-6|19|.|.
CASSILKGFKNPGANVLTF
TGTGCCAGTAGTATTTTAAAGGGATTTAAAAATCCTGGGGCCAACGTCCTGACTTTC
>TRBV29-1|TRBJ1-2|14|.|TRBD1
CSVNTGQGTDGYTF
TGCAGCGTGAATACGGGACAGGGAACCGATGGCTACACCTTC
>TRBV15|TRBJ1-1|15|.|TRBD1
CATSNTHRGSTEAFF
TGTGCCACCAGCAATACACACAGGGGTAGCACTGAAGCTTTCTTT
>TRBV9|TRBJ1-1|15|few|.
CASSVSTQGGAEAFF
TGTGCCAGCAGCGTCAGTACACAGGGTGGAGCTGAAGCTTTCTTT
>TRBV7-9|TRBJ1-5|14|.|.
CASSLEGGRVPQHF
TGTGCCAGCAGCTTAGAGGGGGGAAGGGTGCCCCAGCATTTT
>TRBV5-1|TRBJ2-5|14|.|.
CASSLLRGEETQYF
TGCGCCAGCAGCTTGTTGAGGGGAGAAGAGACCCAGTACTTC
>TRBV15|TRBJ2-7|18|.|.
CATSRGGLGGGSTYEQYF
TGTGCCACCAGCAGAGGAGGCCTAGGTGGCGGGTCCACCTACGAGCAGTACTTC
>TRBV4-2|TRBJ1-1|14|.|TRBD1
CASSPTGMATEAFF
TGTGCCAGCAGCCCGACAGGGATGGCCACTGAAGCTTTCTTT
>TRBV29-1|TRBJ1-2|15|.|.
CSVGARGETNYGYTF
TGCAGCGTTGGTGCCCGTGGGGAAACTAACTATGGCTACACCTTC
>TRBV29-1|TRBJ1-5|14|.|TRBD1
CSVGQGAGDQPQHF
TGCAGCGTGGGACAGGGAGCGGGTGATCAGCCCCAGCATTTT
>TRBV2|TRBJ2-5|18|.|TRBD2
CASSEVRGSGVYQETQYF
TGTGCCAGCAGTGAAGTGAGAGGGAGCGGGGTGTACCAAGAGACCCAGTACTTC
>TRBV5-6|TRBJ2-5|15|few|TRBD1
CASSYPGQGQETQYF
TGTGCCAGCAGCTACCCGGGACAGGGGCAAGAGACCCAGTACTTC
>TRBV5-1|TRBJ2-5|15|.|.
CASSPGGERAETQYF
TGCGCCAGCAGCCCCGGCGGGGAGAGGGCGGAGACCCAGTACTTC
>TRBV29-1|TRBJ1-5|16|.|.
CSVGGVEQGGNQPQHF
TGCAGCGTGGGGGGGGTGGAACAGGGTGGCAATCAGCCCCAGCATTTT
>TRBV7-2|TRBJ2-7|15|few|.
CASSLEGNSLYEQYF
TGTGCCAGCAGCTTAGAGGGGAATAGTCTCTACGAGCAGTACTTC
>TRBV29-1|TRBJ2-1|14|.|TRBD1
CSVRLDRVLVEQFF
TGCAGCGTCAGGTTGGACAGGGTATTGGTTGAGCAGTTCTTC
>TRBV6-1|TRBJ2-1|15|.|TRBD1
CASRRDRGNYNEQFF
TGTGCCAGCAGAAGGGACAGGGGGAACTACAATGAGCAGTTCTTC
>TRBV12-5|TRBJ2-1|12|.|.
CASGLPQYEQFF
TGTGCTAGTGGTCTGCCTCAGTATGAGCAGTTCTTC
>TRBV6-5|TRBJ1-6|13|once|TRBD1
CASSRQGPSPLHF
TGTGCCAGCAGCCGACAGGGCCCGTCACCCCTCCACTTT
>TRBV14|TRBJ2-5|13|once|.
CASSQGTVETQYF
TGTGCCAGCAGCCAGGGGACGGTCGAGACCCAGTACTTC
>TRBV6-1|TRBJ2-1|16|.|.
CASSVGVRSSYNEQFF
TGTGCCAGCAGTGTAGGGGTGCGAAGCTCCTACAATGAGCAGTTCTTC
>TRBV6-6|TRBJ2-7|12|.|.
CASSRDSYEQYF
TGTGCCAGCAGTCGGGACTCTTACGAGCAGTACTTC
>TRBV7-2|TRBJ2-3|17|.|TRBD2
CASRLGLAGGRTDTQYF
TGTGCCAGCAGATTGGGACTAGCGGGGGGTAGGACAGATACGCAGTATTTT
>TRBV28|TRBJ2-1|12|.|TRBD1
CASSFRGREQFF
TGTGCCAGCAGTTTCAGGGGGCGTGAGCAGTTCTTC
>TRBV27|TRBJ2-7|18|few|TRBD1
CASSLSIGTGMGSYEQYF
TGTGCCAGCAGTTTATCAATTGGGACAGGGATGGGCTCCTACGAGCAGTACTTC
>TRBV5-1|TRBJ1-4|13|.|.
CASSLAGGEKLFF
TGCGCCAGCAGCTTGGCGGGTGGGGAAAAACTGTTTTTT